This section outlines one TCR beta chain sequence together with its context. The entry originates in a study of blood T cell repertoires in COVID-19. CDR3 length: 15 amino acids. Unmatched junction bases numbered 5, after V lost 4 bases and J lost 6 bases. Germline CDR1 is MNHEY and CDR2 is SMNVEV (reference sequence). TCRdb's table, derived via immunoSEQ multiplex PCR, lists solely in-frame clones and lacks some. Among approximately 240,000 clones listed, approximately 83% were seen once. This chain links TRBV27 with TRBJ2-1; 11 bases map to TRBD2. Sequenced sample: peripheral blood. The TCR sequence derives from a human donor in a cohort sampled during active COVID-19. The CDR3 nucleotides read TGTGCCAGCAGTTCTCTAGCGGGGGGTCCCAATGAGCAGTTCTTC. It yields the protein CASSSLAGGPNEQFF.